Listed here is a single T cell receptor (beta chain). Its antigen is not known. J gave up 7 bases and V 6 bases, and 7 bases lay outside the gene matches. Germline V gene sequence: CDR1 MNHEY, CDR2 SVGAGI. The CDR3 is made up of 15 amino acids. The PCR contained 60 Vbeta and 13 Jbeta primers. Data came from immunoSEQ multiplex PCR; TCRdb stores just in-frame clones and leaves some out. The sample holds some 130,000 clones; roughly 77% are singletons and the top ten take approximately 3.8%. These data belong to a study of cytomegalovirus exposure and HLA in healthy donors. Overall study results and limits: When presence/absence was analysed, sequencing depth was taken to be roughly uniform across donors.

Material for sequencing was PBMCs. This receptor was taken from a male donor in good health and CMV-seronegative. The V gene is TRBV6-5, the J gene TRBJ2-1; TRBD2 matches at 12 bases. CDR3 protein: CASSPKTSGRNEQFF. In DNA, the CDR3 is TGTGCCAGCAGCCCAAAGACTAGCGGGAGAAATGAGCAGTTCTTC.